A single sample is the source of the 5 T cell receptor beta chains below, sequenced in a study of metastatic and nonmetastatic thyroid tumors. No patient received treatment before thyroid surgery. TCRdb called clones again from the PCR reads with MiXCR. The sample holds roughly 59,000 clones, 15% to 20% seen once. Sequencing was performed on blood. These receptors were taken from a male donor with papillary thyroid cancer or a benign thyroid nodule (not recorded which). Some clones in this sample may be carry-over from other donors' samples.

This clone was counted many times. This chain links TRBV3-1 with TRBJ2-2; no firm D call. Per the germline V gene, CDR1 is LGHDT and CDR2 is YNNKEL (reference sequence). With 1 base removed from V and 6 bases from J, the gap between germline ends came to 3 bases. The CDR3 totals 12 residues. The DNA for the CDR3 is TGTGCCAGCAGCCAAGGGGCCGGGGAGCTGTTTTTT. Translated: CASSQGAGELFF.

The table lists this clone with many counts. The V call is TRBV9, the J call TRBJ2-3; 10 nucleotides match TRBD2. The CDR3 has 16 amino acids. The V and J ends lost 0 bases and 1 base, in that order; junction bases with no gene match: 2. The V gene's germline CDR1 is SGDLS and CDR2 YYNGEE. Here the CDR3 DNA reads TGTGCCAGCAGCGTAGCTGGACTAGCGGGCACAGATACGCAGTATTTT. Translated: CASSVAGLAGTDTQYF.

Remarks on this clone: Other nucleotide sequences in the sample specify the same CDR3. This sequence joins TRBV25-1 and TRBJ2-2; TRBD1 matches 9 bases. The V and J ends lost 2 bases and 6 bases, in that order; junction bases with no gene match: 22. The CDR3 contains 21 residues. From germline, CDR1 is MGHDK and CDR2 SYGVNS. DNA for the CDR3: TGTGCCAGCAGTGAAGGACCGGGACAGGGTAAAGTGGGGCCCAGAGCCGGGGAGCTGTTTTTT. Its translation: CASSEGPGQGKVGPRAGELFF. Complete variable domain (other parts from reference TRBV25-1 and TRBJ2-2): EADIYQTPRYLVIGTGKKITLECSQTMGHDKMYWYQQDPGMELHLIHYSYGVNSTEKGDLSSESTVSRIRTEHFPLTLESARPSHTSQYLCASSEGPGQGKVGPRAGELFFGEGSRLTVL.

In this sample, this clone turned up many times. This chain joins TRBV5-1 and TRBJ1-6; possibly TRBD1 for D (5 bases). The CDR3 is 16 residues long. Per the germline V gene, CDR1 is SGHRS and CDR2 is YFSETQ. V was trimmed by 4 bases and J by 7 bases, leaving 18 bases between them. The CDR3 loop is CASSPYPQGENSPLHF. For the CDR3, the DNA is TGCGCCAGCAGCCCCTACCCCCAGGGTGAAAATTCACCCCTCCACTTT.

This clone was observed a handful of times. A much bigger clone sits one base away, suggesting this may be a read error. The J gene is TRBJ2-1, the V gene TRBV29-1, with a possible D match to TRBD2 (6 bases). The CDR3 spans 15 residues. The V end was cut by 5 bases, the J end by 6 bases, with 20 bases between. CDR1 is SQVTM and CDR2 is ANQGSEA in the germline V gene. Here the CDR3 DNA reads TGCAGCGTTAACCAACAGGACACTAGCACCAATGAGCAGTTCTTC. It is translated as CSVNQQDTSTNEQFF.